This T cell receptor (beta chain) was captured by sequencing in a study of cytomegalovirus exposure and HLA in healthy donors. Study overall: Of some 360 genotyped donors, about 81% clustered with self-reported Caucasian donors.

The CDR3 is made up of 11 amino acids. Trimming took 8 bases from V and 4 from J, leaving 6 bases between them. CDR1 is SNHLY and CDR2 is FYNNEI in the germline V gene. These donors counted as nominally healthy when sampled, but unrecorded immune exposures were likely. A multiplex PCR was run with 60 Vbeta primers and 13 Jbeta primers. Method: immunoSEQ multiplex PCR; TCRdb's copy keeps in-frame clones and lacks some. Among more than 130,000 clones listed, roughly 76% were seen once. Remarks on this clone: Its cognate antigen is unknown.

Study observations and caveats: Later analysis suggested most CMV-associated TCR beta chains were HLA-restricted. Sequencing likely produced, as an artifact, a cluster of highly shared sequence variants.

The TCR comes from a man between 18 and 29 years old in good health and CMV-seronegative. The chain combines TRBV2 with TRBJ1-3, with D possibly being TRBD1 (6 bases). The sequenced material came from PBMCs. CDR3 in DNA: TGTGCCAGCGGACAGGGAAACACCATATATTTT. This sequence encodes CASGQGNTIYF.